The 5 T cell receptor beta chains listed next were all sequenced from one sample in a study of blood T cells in healthy people across ages. Next came a second PCR, run for about 7 to 11 cycles, which used a sample-barcoded 5' primer along with a J-beta primer mix. One entry per CDR3 protein, called by TCRdb with MiXCR from the 5' RACE reads. The sample yields 1 million to 1.2 million distinct CDR3 sequences, around two fifths seen once. Sequenced input: blood. These receptors were taken from a man aged 18 to 30 in good health.

CDR3 DNA sequence: TGTGCCAGCAGTTTTGCCTCACGGGGACTAGCGGGCTACACTAACTACGAGCAGTACTTC. Protein: CASSFASRGLAGYTNYEQYF. The chain combines TRBV12-3 or TRBV12-4 with TRBJ2-7; the match to TRBD2 covers 12 bases. V shed 3 bases and J 3 bases; nucleotides not matched to a gene: 18. The CDR3 totals 20 residues.

The CDR3 DNA is TGCGCCAGCAGCCACGTCGACAGGAATAATTCACCCCTCCACTTT. It specifies CASSHVDRNNSPLHF. This rearrangement joins TRBV4-3 to TRBJ1-6, with a tentative D call TRBD1 (6 bases). The CDR3 spans 15 residues. The V end was cut by 3 bases, the J end by 5 bases, with 11 bases between. Germline assignment: CDR1 LGHNA and CDR2 YSLEER.

This sequence joins TRBV28 and TRBJ2-1; D is ambiguous. The CDR3 loop spans 18 amino acids. Germline V CDR1 and CDR2: MDHEN, SYDVKM. V dropped 6 bases and J dropped 0 bases, with 21 bases sitting between them. The CDR3 is CASRPLWVRASSYNEQFF. Written as DNA, the CDR3 is TGTGCCAGCAGGCCCTTGTGGGTGCGCGCTAGCTCCTACAATGAGCAGTTCTTC.

The chain has TRBV5-1 and TRBJ1-1; D is unresolved. Trimming removed 0 bases from V and 0 bases from J, with 9 bases in between. In germline, CDR1 is SGHRS, CDR2 YFSETQ. The CDR3 has 15 amino acids. The CDR3 nucleotides read TGCGCCAGCAGCTTGGGGGGAACAATGAACACTGAAGCTTTCTTT. It yields the protein CASSLGGTMNTEAFF.

The J gene is TRBJ2-1, the V gene TRBV13, with 9 bases lining up with TRBD1. V lost 0 bases, J lost 8 bases, and 14 bases stayed unmatched. Germline values: CDR1 PRHDT, CDR2 FYEKMQ (reference sequence). The CDR3 is 18 amino acids. CDR3 sequence: CASSLGVFRQGGGDEQFF. CDR3 nucleotide sequence: TGTGCCAGCAGCTTAGGCGTATTCCGACAGGGGGGAGGCGATGAGCAGTTCTTC.